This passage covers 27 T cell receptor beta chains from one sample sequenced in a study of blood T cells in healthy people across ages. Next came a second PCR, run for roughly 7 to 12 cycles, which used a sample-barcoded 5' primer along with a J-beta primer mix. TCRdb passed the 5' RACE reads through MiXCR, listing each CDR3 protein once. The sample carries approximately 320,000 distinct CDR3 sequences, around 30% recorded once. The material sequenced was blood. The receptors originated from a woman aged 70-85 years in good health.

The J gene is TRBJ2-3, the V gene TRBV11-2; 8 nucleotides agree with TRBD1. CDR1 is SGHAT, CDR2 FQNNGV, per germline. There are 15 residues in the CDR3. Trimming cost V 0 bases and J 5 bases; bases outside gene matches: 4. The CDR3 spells CASSLDDRGGDTQYF. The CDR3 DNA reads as TGTGCCAGCAGCTTAGACGACAGGGGTGGAGATACGCAGTATTTT.

This chain's CDR3 is CASSHPGLVYNEQFF. Here the CDR3 DNA reads TGTGCCAGCAGCCACCCGGGACTAGTCTACAATGAGCAGTTCTTC. The chain is built from TRBV14 and TRBJ2-1, with 8 bases that match TRBD2. CDR1 and CDR2 from the germline V gene are SGHDN and FVKESK. The V and J ends lost 3 bases and 3 bases, in that order; junction bases with no gene match: 4. The CDR3 totals 15 residues.

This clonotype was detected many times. CDR3 region: CASSPSLVATNEKLFF. The CDR3 DNA follows: TGTGCCAGCAGCCCCAGCTTAGTTGCAACTAATGAAAAACTGTTTTTT. The gene calls are TRBV7-9 and TRBJ1-4; no definite D call. CDR1 SEHNR and CDR2 FQNEAQ come from the germline V gene (reference sequence). With 5 bases removed from V and 0 bases from J, the gap between germline ends came to 13 bases. This CDR3 spans 16 amino acids.

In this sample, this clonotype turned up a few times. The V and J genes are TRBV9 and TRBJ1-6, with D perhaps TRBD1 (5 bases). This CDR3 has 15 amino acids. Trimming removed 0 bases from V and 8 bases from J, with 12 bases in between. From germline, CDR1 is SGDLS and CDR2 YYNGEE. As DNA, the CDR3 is TGTGCCAGCAGCGTAGGTGGGGGAAGAGATTCACCCCTCCACTTT. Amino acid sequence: CASSVGGGRDSPLHF.

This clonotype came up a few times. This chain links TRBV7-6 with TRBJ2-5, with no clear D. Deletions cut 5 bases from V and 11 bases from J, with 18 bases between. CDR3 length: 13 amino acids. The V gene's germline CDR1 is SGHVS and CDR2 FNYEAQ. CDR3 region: CASSHGSAIEQYF. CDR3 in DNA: TGTGCCAGCAGCCACGGGTCGGCTATAGAGCAGTACTTC.

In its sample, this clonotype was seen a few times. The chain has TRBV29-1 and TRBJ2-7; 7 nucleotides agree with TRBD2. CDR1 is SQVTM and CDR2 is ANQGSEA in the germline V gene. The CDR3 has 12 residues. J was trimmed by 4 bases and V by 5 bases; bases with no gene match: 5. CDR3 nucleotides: TGCAGCGTTAAGGCTAGCGGTTACGAGCAGTACTTC. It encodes CSVKASGYEQYF.

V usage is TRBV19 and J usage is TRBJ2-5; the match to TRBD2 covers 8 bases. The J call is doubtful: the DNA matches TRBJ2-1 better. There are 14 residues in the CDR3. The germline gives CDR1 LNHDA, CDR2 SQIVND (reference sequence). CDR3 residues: CASSGRAEAREQFF. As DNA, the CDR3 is TGTGCCAGTAGCGGGAGGGCCGAAGCGAGGGAGCAGTTCTTC.

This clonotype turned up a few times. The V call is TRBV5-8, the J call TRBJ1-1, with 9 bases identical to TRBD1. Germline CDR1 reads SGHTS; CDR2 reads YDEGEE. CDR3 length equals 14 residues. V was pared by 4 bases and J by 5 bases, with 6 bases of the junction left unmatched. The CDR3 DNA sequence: TGTGCCAGCAGCGTAGGACAGGGGAGGACTGAAGCTTTCTTT. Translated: CASSVGQGRTEAFF.

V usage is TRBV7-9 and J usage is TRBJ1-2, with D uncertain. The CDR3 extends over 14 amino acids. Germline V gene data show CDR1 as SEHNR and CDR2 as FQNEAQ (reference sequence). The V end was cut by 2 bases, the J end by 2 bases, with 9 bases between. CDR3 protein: CASSLRLGNYGYTF. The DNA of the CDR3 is TGTGCCAGCAGCTTACGGTTGGGCAACTATGGCTACACCTTC.

The DNA for the CDR3 is TGTGCCAGCAGCTTAATTGAGAACACCGGGGAGCTGTTTTTT. Translating it yields CASSLIENTGELFF. The chain combines TRBV7-9 with TRBJ2-2; D unclear. The germline V gene encodes CDR1 SEHNR and CDR2 FQNEAQ (reference sequence). Trimming took off 2 bases at V and 1 base at J, with 5 bases between the two ends. The length of the CDR3 is 14 residues.

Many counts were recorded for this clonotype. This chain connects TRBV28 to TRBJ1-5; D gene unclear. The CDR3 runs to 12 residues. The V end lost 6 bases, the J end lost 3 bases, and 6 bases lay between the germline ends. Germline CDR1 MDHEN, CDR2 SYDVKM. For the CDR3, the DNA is TGTGCCAGCAGGCGCCCCAATCAGCCCCAGCATTTT. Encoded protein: CASRRPNQPQHF.

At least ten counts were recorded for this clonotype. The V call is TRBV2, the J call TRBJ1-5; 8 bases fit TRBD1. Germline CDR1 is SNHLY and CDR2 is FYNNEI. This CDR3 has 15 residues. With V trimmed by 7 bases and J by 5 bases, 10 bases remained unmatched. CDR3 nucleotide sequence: TGTGCCAGCACTCCCGCAGGGGGCGGTTATCAGCCCCAGCATTTT. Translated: CASTPAGGGYQPQHF.

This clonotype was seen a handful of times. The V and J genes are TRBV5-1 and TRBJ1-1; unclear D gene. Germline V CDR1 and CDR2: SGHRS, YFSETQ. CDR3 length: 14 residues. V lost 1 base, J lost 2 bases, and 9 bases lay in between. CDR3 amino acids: CASSLWQANTEAFF. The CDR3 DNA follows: TGCGCCAGCAGCTTGTGGCAGGCAAACACTGAAGCTTTCTTT.

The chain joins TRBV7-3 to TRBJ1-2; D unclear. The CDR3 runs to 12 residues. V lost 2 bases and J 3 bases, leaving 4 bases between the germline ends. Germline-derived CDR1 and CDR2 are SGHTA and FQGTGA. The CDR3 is CASSLPHYGYTF. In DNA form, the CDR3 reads TGTGCCAGCAGCTTACCCCACTATGGCTACACCTTC.

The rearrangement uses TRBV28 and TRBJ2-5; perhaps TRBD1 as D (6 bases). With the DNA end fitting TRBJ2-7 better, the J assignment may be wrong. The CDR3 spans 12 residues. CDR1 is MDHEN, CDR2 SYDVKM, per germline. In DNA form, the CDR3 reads TGTGCCAGCAGTTCAGGGGTCCACGAGCAGTACTTC. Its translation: CASSSGVHEQYF.

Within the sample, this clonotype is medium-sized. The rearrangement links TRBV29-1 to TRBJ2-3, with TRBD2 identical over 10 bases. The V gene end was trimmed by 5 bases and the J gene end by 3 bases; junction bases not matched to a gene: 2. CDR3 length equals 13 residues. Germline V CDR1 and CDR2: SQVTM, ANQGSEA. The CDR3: CSVSTSGTDTQYF. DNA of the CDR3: TGCAGCGTTTCGACTAGCGGGACAGATACGCAGTATTTT.

For the CDR3, the DNA is TGCGCCAGCAGCCAAGGGGACAGGGCGAAGGAAAAACTGTTTTTT. This encodes CASSQGDRAKEKLFF. This chain connects TRBV4-1 to TRBJ1-4; 9 positions match TRBD1. The CDR3 is made up of 15 amino acids. CDR1 is MGHRA and CDR2 is YSYEKL in the germline V gene. The V and J ends lost 1 base and 8 bases, in that order; junction bases with no gene match: 5.

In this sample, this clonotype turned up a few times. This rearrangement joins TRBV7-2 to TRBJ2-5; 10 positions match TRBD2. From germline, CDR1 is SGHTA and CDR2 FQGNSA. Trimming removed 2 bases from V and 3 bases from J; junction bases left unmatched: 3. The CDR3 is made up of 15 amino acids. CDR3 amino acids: CASSLYLAGEETQYF. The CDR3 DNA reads TGTGCCAGCAGCTTATATCTAGCGGGAGAAGAGACCCAGTACTTC.

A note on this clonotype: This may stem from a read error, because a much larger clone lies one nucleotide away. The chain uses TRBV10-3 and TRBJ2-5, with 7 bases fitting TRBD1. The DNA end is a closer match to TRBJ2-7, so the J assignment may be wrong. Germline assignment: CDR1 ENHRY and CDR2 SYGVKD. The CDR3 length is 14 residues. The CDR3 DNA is TGTGCCATCAGTGAGGGACAGGCGACCTACGAGCAGTACTTC. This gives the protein CAISEGQATYEQYF.

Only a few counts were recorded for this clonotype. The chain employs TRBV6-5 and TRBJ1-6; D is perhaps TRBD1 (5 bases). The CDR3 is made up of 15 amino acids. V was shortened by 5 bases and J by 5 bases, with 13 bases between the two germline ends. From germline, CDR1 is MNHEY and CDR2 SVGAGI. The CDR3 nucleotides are TGTGCCAGCAGTCAATCAGGGTCTAATAATTCACCCCTCCACTTT. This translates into CASSQSGSNNSPLHF.

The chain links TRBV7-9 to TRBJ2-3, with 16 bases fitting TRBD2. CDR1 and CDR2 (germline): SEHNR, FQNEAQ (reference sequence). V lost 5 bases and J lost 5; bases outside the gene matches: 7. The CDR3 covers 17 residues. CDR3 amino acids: CASSAGTSGRDLDTQYF. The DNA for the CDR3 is TGTGCCAGCAGCGCTGGGACTAGCGGGAGGGATTTAGATACGCAGTATTTT.

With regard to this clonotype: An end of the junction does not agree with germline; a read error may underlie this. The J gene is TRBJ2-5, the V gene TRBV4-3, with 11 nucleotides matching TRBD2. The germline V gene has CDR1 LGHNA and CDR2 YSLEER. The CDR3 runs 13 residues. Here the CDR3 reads CASSQALAGEKFF. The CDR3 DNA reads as TGCGCCAGCAGCCAAGCACTAGCGGGAGAGAAGTTCTTC.

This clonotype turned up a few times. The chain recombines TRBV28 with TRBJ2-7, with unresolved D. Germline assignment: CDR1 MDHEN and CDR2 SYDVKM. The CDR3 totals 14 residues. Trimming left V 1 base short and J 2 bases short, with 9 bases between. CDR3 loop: CASSLFVRPYEQYF. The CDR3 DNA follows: TGTGCCAGCAGTTTATTCGTGCGGCCCTACGAGCAGTACTTC.

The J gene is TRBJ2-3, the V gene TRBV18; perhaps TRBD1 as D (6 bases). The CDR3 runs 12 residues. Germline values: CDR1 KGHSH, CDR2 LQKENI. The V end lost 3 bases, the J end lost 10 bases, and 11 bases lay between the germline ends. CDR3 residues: CASSPDSGPQYF. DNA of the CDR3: TGTGCCAGCTCACCGGACAGTGGTCCGCAGTATTTT.

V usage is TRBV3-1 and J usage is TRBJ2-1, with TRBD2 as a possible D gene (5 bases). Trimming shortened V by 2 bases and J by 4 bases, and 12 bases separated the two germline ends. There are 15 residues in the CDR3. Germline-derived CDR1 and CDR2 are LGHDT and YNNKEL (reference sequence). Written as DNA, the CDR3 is TGTGCCAGCAGCCAACCGACTAACCTATACAATGAGCAGTTCTTC. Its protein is CASSQPTNLYNEQFF.

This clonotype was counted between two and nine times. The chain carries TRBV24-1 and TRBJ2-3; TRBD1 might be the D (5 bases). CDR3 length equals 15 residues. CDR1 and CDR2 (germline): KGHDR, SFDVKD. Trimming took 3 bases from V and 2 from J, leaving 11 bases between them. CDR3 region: CATSDTRTHTDTQYF. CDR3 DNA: TGTGCCACCAGTGATACACGGACACACACAGATACGCAGTATTTT.

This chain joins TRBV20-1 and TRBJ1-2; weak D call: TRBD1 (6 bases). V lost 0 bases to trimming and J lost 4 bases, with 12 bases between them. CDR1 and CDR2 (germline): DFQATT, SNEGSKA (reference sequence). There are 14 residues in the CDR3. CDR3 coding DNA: TGCAGTGCTAGAGATGGGGGGCGCGGCTATGGCTACACCTTC. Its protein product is CSARDGGRGYGYTF.